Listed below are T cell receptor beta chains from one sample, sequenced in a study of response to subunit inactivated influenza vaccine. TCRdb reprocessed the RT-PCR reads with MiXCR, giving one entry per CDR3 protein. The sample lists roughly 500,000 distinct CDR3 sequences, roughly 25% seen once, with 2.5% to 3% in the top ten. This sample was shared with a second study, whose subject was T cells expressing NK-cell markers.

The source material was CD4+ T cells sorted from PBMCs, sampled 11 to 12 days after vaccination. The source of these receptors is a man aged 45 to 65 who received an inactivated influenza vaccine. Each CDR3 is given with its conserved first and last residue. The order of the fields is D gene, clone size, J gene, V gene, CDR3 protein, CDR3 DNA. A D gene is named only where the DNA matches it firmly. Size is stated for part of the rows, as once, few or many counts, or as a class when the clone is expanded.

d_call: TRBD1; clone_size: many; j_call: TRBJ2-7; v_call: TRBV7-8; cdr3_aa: CASSLGTGLYEQYF; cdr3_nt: TGTGCCAGCAGCTTGGGGACAGGGTTATACGAGCAGTACTTC
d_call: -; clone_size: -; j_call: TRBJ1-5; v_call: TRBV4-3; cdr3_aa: CASSRVINQPQHF; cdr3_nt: TGCGCCAGCAGCCGAGTCATAAATCAGCCCCAGCATTTT
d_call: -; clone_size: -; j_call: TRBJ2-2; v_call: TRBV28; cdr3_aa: CASSLSSSGELFF; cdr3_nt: TGTGCCAGCAGTTTAAGTTCTTCCGGGGAGCTGTTTTTT
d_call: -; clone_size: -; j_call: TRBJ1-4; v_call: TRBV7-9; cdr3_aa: CASRGIDEKLFF; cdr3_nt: TGTGCCAGCCGGGGAATAGATGAAAAACTGTTTTTT
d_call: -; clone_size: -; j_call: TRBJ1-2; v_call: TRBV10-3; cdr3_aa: CAISETWTGGYGYTF; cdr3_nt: TGTGCCATCAGTGAAACCTGGACGGGCGGGTATGGCTACACCTTC
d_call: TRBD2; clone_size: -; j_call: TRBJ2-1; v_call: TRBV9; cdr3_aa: CASSVEGLAGYNEQFF; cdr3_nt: TGTGCCAGCAGCGTAGAGGGACTAGCGGGTTACAATGAGCAGTTCTTC
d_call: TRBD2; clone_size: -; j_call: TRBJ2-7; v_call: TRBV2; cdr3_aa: CASSETSGGNEQYF; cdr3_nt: TGTGCCAGCAGTGAGACTAGCGGGGGGAACGAGCAGTACTTC
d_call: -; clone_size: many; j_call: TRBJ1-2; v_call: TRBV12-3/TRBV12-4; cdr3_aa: CASSLAGYGYTF; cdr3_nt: TGTGCCAGCAGTTTAGCAGGCTATGGCTACACCTTC
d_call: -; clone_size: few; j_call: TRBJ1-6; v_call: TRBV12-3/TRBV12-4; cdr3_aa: CASSVDGDSPLHF; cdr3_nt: TGTGCCAGCAGTGTGGACGGGGATTCACCCCTCCACTTT
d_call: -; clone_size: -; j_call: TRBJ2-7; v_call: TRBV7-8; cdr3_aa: CASSPIWTAYEQYF; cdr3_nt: TGTGCCAGCAGCCCGATATGGACAGCATACGAGCAGTACTTC
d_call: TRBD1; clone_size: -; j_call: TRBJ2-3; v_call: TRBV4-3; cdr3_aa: CASSQRYRGTTDTQYF; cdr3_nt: TGCGCCAGCAGCCAGCGATACAGGGGTACTACAGATACGCAGTATTTT
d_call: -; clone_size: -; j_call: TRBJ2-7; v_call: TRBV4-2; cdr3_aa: CASSRDRGAGGYEQYF; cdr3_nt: TGTGCCAGCAGCCGTGACCGGGGTGCGGGTGGCTACGAGCAGTACTTC
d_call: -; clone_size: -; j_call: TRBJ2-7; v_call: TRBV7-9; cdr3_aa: CASSLGSLGEQYF; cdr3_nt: TGTGCCAGCAGCTTAGGTTCGCTCGGCGAGCAGTACTTC
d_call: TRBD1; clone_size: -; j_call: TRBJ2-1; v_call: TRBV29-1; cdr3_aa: CSVGTGPYNEQFF; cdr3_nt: TGCAGCGTAGGGACAGGACCCTACAATGAGCAGTTCTTC
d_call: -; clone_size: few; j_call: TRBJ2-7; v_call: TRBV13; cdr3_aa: CASSSLTASGEQYF; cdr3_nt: TGTGCCAGCAGCTCCCTAACCGCATCTGGGGAGCAGTACTTC
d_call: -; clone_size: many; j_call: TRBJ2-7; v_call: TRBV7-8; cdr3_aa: CASSTFSTRLYEQYF; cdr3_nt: TGTGCCAGCAGCACGTTCTCGACTAGGTTATACGAGCAGTACTTC
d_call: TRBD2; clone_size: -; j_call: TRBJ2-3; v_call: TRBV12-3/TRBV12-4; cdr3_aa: CASSRGLADTQDTQYF; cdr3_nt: TGTGCCAGCAGTAGGGGACTAGCGGACACACAGGATACGCAGTATTTT
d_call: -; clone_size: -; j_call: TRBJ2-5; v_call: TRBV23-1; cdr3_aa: CASSPEKRETQYF; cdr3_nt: TGCGCCAGCAGTCCCGAGAAGAGGGAGACCCAGTACTTC
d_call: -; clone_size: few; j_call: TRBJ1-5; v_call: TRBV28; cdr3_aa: CASSLRFSNQPQHF; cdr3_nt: TGTGCCAGCAGTTTAAGATTTAGCAATCAGCCCCAGCATTTT
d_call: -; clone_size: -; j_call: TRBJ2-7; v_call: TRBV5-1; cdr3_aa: CASTQDGQGRYEQYF; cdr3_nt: TGCGCCAGCACCCAGGACGGGCAGGGTCGGTACGAGCAGTACTTC
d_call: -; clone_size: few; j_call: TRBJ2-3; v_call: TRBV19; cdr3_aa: CASSSGGLGTDTQYF; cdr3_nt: TGTGCCAGTAGTAGCGGGGGCTTGGGCACAGATACGCAGTATTTT